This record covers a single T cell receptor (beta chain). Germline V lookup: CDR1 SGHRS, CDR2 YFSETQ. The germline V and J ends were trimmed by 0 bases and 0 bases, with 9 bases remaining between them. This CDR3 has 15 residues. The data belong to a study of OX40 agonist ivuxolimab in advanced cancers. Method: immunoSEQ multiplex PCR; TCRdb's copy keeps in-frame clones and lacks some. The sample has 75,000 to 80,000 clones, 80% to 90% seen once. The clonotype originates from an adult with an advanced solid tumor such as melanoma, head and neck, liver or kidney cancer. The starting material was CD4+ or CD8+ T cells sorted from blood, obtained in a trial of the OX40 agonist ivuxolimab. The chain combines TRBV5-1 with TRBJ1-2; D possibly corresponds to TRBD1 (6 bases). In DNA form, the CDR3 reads TGCGCCAGCAGCTTGGCAGGACAGACTAACTATGGCTACACCTTC. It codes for CASSLAGQTNYGYTF.